This TCR beta chain derives from a study of T-cell memory formation after mild COVID-19. Study observations and caveats: Pre-infection memory contained some responding clones, which suggested that cross-reactive memory had joined.

A 5'RACE reaction primed in the constant segment made cDNA libraries of TCR alpha and TCR beta, and these carried sample barcodes and UMIs. TCRdb re-called the 5' RACE reads with MiXCR, one entry per CDR3 protein. This sample yields 75,000 to 95,000 distinct CDR3 sequences, of which approximately 13% are seen a single time; about 27% belongs to the top ten. The germline CDR1 and CDR2 sequences are MNHEY and SVGAGI. The CDR3 totals 16 residues. V lost 2 bases to trimming and J lost 0 bases, with 14 bases between them. With regard to this clonotype: Its antigen is unidentified.

The sample comprised PBMCs or a T cell subset sorted from them (not recorded which). This clonotype was obtained from an adult woman who had mild COVID-19 (a few samples of this study predate the infection). Cell type and time point are not known. V usage is TRBV6-5 and J usage is TRBJ2-7; tentative D call: TRBD2 (5 bases). This chain's CDR3 is CASSYDSGVRSYEQYF. For the CDR3, the DNA is TGTGCCAGCAGTTACGACTCCGGGGTCCGCTCCTACGAGCAGTACTTC.